A selection of T cell receptor beta chains follows, all from one sample in a study of blood T cell repertoires in COVID-19. TCRdb keeps only in-frame clones here, not all; method: immunoSEQ multiplex PCR. The table has fewer than 150,000 clones, 84% seen once. The specimen sequenced was peripheral blood. The receptors were gathered from a woman in her twenties or thirties who had recovered from COVID-19. Both conserved end residues are trimmed from each CDR3. Clone size is shown for a subset of rows, as once, few, many or a class of expanded clone.

clone_size,v_call,cdr3_aa
NA,TRBV19,ASSITGTAASYEQY
NA,TRBV6-2/TRBV6-3,ASSSTSGIYNEQF
NA,TRBV3-1/TRBV3-2,ASSQELANSYNEQF
NA,TRBV3-1/TRBV3-2,ASSQVPSGGANYGYT
NA,TRBV4-2,ASSQDDQGSLSTNEKLF
NA,TRBV7-9,ASSFSGGRGEQF
NA,TRBV6-1,ASSEARGWGSETQY
NA,TRBV5-4,ASSFRGGDEKLF
once,TRBV6-6,ASSIGSPTDTQY
NA,TRBV2,ATGNGRRDSNQPQH
few,TRBV6-1,ASSEGQGPDTQY
NA,TRBV29-1,SVDLWAVNTEAF
NA,TRBV7-3,ASSQSGTDNTEAF
NA,TRBV15,ATSRVRPSDTQY
NA,TRBV6-6,ASTGTGLDHEPQH
NA,TRBV5-6,ASSLRLVSSYEQY
NA,TRBV5-1,ASREGGQPNTEAF
NA,TRBV6-5,ASRQTSGSAQPQH
few,TRBV4-1,ASSDRKDRTVNTGELF
once,TRBV5-4,ASSSSSGTAYGYT
NA,TRBV9,ASSVGLTSWQGDTEAF
NA,TRBV7-9,ASSLPDFMGQKAF
NA,TRBV6-5,ASRGTGYSYEQY
NA,TRBV7-3,ASSFSGTDTQY
NA,TRBV27,ASTGGDGYT
NA,TRBV5-1,ASSSDRGGGYT
NA,TRBV4-2,ASSQDGDAGQGYNEQF
NA,TRBV10-3,AIAGLSGNEQF
NA,TRBV7-2,ASSLGTVTNYGYT
NA,TRBV12-3/TRBV12-4,ASSLGQGYGYT
NA,TRBV7-9,ASSSDTGPQH